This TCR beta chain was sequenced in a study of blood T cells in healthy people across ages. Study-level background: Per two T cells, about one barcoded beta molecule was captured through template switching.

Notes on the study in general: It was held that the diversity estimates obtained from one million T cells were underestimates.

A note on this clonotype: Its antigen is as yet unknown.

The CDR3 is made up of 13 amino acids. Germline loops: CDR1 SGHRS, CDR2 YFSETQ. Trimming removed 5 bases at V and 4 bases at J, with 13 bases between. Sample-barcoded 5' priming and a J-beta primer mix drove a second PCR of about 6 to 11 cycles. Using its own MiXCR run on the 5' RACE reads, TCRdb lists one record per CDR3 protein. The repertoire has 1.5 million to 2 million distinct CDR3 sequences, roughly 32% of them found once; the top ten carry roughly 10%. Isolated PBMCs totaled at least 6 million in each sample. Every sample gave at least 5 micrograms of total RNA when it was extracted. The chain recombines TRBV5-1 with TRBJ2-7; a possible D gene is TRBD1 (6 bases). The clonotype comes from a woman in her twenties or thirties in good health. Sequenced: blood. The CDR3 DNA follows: TGCGCCAGCAGTCCAGGGGATCAGTACGAGCAGTACTTC. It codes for CASSPGDQYEQYF. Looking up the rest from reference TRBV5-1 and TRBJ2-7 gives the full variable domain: KAGVTQTPRYLIKTRGQQVTLSCSPISGHRSVSWYQQTPGQGLQFLFEYFSETQRNKGNFPGRFSGRQFSNSRSEMNVSTLELGDSALYLCASSPGDQYEQYFGPGTRLTVT.